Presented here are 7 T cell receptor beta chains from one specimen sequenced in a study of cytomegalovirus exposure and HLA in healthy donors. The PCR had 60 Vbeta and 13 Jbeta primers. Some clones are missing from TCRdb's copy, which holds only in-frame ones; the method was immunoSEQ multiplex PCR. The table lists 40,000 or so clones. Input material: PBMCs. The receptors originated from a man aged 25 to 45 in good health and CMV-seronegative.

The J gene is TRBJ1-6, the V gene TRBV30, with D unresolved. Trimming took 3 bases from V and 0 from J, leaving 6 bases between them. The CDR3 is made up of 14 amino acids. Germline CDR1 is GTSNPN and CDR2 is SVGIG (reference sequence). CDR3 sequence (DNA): TGTGCCTGGAGACGGGGCTCCTATAATTCACCCCTCCACTTT. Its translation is CAWRRGSYNSPLHF.

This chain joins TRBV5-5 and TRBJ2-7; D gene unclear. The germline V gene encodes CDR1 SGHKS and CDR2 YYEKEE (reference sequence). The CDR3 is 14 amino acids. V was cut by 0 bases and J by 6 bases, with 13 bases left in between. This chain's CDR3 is CASSLADTAGEQYF. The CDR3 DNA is TGTGCCAGCAGCTTGGCCGATACAGCCGGCGAGCAGTACTTC.

CDR3 DNA sequence: TGCGCCAGCAGCCTAGACAGGGGTTCCTACAATGAGCAGTTCTTC. The encoded protein is CASSLDRGSYNEQFF. This chain links TRBV4-3 with TRBJ2-1; TRBD1 matches 8 bases. This CDR3 spans 15 amino acids. Germline trimming cut 4 bases from V and 1 base from J; bases unmatched to any gene: 3. Germline-derived CDR1 and CDR2 are LGHNA and YSLEER.

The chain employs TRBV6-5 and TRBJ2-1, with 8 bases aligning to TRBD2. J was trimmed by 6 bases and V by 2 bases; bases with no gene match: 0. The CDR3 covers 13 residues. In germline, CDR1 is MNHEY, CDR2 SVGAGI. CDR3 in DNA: TGTGCCAGCAGTTACACTAGCGGCAATGAGCAGTTCTTC. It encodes CASSYTSGNEQFF.

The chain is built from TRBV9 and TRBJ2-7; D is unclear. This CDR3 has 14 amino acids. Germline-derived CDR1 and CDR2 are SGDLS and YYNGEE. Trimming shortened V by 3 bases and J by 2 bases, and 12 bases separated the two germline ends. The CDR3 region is CASSADWNAYEQYF. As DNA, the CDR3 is TGTGCCAGCAGCGCCGACTGGAATGCCTACGAGCAGTACTTC.

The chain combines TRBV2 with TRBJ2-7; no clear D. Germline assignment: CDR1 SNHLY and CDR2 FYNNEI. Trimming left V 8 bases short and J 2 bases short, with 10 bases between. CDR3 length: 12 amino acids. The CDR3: CASEGGAYEQYF. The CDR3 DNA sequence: TGTGCCAGCGAAGGCGGTGCCTACGAGCAGTACTTC.

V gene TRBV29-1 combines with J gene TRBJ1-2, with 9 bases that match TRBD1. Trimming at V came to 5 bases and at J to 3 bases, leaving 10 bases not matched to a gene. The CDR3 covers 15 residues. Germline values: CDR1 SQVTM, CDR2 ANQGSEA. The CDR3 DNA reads TGCAGCGTTCAAATGACAGGGGGTGGGGACTATGGCTACACCTTC. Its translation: CSVQMTGGGDYGYTF.